The T cell receptor (beta chain) under discussion was sequenced for a study of shared clonotypes between healthy human individuals. A split of CD4+ cells into CD45RA+ naive and CD45RA-negative memory subsets was performed. Sequenced by immunoSEQ multiplex PCR; TCRdb stores in-frame clones only, minus some. Among millions of clones, roughly 92% were seen once, and the ten largest hold about 0.13%. The CDR3 contains 15 residues. Per germline, CDR1 SGHTA and CDR2 FQGNSA. V dropped 4 bases and J dropped 2; count of bases not matched to a gene: 4. This receptor was obtained from a man between 18 and 29 years old in good health. Sequencing was performed on naive CD4+ T cells sorted from blood. Subset specified: CD45RA+ positively selected. This rearrangement joins TRBV7-2 to TRBJ2-5; 10 bases match TRBD1. The CDR3 loop reads CASSWTGGPQETQYF. The CDR3 bases are TGTGCCAGCAGCTGGACAGGGGGACCACAAGAGACCCAGTACTTC.